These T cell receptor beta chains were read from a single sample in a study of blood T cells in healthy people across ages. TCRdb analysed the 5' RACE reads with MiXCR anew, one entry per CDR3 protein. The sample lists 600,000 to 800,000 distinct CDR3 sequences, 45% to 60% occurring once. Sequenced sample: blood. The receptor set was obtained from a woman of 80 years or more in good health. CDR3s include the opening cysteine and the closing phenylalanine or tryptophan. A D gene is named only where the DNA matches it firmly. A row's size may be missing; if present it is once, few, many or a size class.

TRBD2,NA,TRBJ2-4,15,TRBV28,CASSLLAGDSSIQYF,TGTGCCAGCAGTTTACTAGCGGGAGATTCCAGCATTCAGTACTTC
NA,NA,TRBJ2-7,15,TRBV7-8,CASSLTRLGGHEQYF,TGTGCCAGCAGCTTAACGAGGTTGGGGGGTCACGAGCAGTACTTC
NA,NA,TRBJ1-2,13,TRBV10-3,CAISPRGDISYTF,TGTGCCATCAGCCCGAGAGGCGACATCTCCTACACCTTC
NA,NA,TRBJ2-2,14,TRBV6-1,CASRSGRSGVFVFF,TGTGCCAGCAGGTCGGGTCGCTCCGGGGTGTTTGTGTTTTTT
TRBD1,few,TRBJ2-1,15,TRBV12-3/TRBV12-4,CASSRRDRGVNEQFF,TGTGCCAGCAGCCGCCGGGACAGGGGGGTCAATGAGCAGTTCTTC
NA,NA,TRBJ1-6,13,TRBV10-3,CAIRADYNSPLHF,TGTGCCATCAGGGCGGATTATAATTCACCCCTCCACTTT
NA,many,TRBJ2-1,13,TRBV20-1,CSALPDSGGEQFF,TGCAGTGCTCTCCCAGACTCCGGGGGTGAGCAGTTCTTC
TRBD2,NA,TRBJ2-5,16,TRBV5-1,CASSQTRLAGTETQYF,TGCGCCAGCAGCCAGACTCGACTAGCGGGAACGGAGACCCAGTACTTC
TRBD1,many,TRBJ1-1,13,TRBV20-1,CSAPRTGNTEAFF,TGCAGTGCCCCACGGACAGGGAACACTGAAGCTTTCTTT
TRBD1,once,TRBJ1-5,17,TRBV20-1,CSATTGQFLIGDQPQHF,TGCAGTGCTACCACGGGACAGTTTTTAATCGGCGATCAGCCCCAGCATTTT
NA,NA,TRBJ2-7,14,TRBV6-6,CASSYAPAAIDQYF,TGTGCCAGCAGTTACGCGCCGGCGGCAATAGACCAGTACTTC
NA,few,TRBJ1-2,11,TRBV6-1,CASRLGDGYTF,TGTGCCAGCAGGCTGGGGGATGGCTACACCTTC
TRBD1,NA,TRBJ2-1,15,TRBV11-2,CASSLGAGTVGEQFF,TGTGCCAGCAGCTTAGGGGCCGGGACAGTAGGTGAGCAGTTCTTC
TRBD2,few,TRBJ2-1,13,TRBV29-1,CSVALAGESEQFF,TGCAGCGTTGCACTAGCGGGAGAAAGTGAGCAGTTCTTC
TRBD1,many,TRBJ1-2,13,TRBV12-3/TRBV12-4,CASSRGTGDGYTF,TGTGCCAGCAGCCGCGGGACAGGGGATGGCTACACCTTC
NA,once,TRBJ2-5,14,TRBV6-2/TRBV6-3,CASSYRPGQETQYF,TGTGCCAGCAGTTACCGGCCAGGGCAAGAGACCCAGTACTTC
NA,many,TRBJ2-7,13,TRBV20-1,CSARGGTSSEQYF,TGCAGTGCTAGGGGTGGGACTTCATCTGAGCAGTACTTC
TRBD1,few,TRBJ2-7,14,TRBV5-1,CASSARTGINEQYF,TGCGCCAGCAGCGCCAGGACAGGGATCAACGAGCAGTACTTC
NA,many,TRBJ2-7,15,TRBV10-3,CAISELEGKIYEQYF,TGTGCCATCAGTGAATTGGAGGGGAAAATCTACGAGCAGTACTTC
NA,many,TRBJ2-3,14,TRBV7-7,CASSLNSYTDTQYF,TGTGCTAGCAGCTTAAACAGTTACACAGATACGCAGTATTTT
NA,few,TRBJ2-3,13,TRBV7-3,CASSPTATDTQYF,TGTGCCAGCAGCCCCACAGCGACAGATACGCAGTATTTT
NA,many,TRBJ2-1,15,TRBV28,CASSLYSGSYNEQFF,TGTGCCAGCAGTTTATATAGCGGATCCTACAATGAGCAGTTCTTC
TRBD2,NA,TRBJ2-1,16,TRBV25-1,CASSFGGSGGYNEQFF,TGTGCCAGCAGTTTTGGGGGTAGCGGGGGGTACAATGAGCAGTTCTTC
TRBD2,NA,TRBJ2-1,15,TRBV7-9,CASSIRLAVYNEQFF,TGTGCCAGCAGCATAAGACTAGCGGTCTACAATGAGCAGTTCTTC
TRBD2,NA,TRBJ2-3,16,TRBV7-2,CASNSAGLAGGDTQYF,TGTGCCAGCAACTCCGCGGGACTAGCAGGAGGAGATACGCAGTATTTT
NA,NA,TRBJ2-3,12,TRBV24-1,CATRGQTDTQYF,TGTGCCACCCGCGGACAGACGGATACGCAGTATTTT
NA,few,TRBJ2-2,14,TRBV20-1,CSARRGLNTGELFF,TGCAGTGCTAGAAGAGGTTTGAACACCGGGGAGCTGTTTTTT
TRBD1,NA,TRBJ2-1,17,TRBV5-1,CASSSTASGQVPREQFF,TGCGCCAGCAGCTCAACGGCCTCGGGACAGGTCCCCCGTGAGCAGTTCTTC
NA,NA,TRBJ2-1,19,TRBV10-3,CAISESTSRDTRSYNEQFF,TGTGCCATCAGTGAGTCGACAAGTAGGGACACACGCTCCTACAATGAGCAGTTCTTC
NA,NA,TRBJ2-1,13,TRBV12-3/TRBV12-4,CASSFRRNNEQFF,TGTGCCAGCAGTTTCCGCAGGAACAATGAGCAGTTCTTC
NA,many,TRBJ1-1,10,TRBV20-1,CSATLNEAFF,TGCAGTGCCACCCTTAATGAAGCTTTCTTT
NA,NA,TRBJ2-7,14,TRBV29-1,CSVIPGRLPYEQYF,TGCAGCGTGATCCCCGGGAGACTACCCTACGAGCAGTACTTC
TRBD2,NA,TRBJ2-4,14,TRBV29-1,CSVGPAGGVYGQYF,TGCAGCGTTGGACCAGCGGGAGGGGTATACGGGCAGTACTTC
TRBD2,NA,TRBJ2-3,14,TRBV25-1,CASGLADSTDTQYF,TGTGCCAGCGGACTAGCAGATAGCACAGATACGCAGTATTTT
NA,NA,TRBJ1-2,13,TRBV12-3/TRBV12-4,CASSFPGASGYTF,TGTGCCAGCAGTTTCCCGGGGGCCTCTGGCTACACCTTC
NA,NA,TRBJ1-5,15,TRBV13,CASSLGWASNQPQHF,TGTGCCAGCAGTCTTGGGTGGGCTAGCAATCAGCCCCAGCATTTT